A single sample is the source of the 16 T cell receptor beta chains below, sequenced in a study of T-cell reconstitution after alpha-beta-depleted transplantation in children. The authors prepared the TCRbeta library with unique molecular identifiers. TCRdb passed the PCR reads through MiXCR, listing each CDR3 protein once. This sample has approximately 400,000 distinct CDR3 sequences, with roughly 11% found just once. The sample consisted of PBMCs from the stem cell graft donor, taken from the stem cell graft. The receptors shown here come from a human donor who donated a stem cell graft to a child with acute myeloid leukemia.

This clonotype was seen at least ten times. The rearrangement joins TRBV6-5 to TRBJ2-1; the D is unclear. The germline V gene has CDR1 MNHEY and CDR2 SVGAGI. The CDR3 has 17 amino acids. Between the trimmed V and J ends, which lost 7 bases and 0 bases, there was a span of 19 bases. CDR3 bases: TGTGCCAGCACGGGCAGTTGGCCAGATAGCTCCTACAATGAGCAGTTCTTC. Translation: CASTGSWPDSSYNEQFF.

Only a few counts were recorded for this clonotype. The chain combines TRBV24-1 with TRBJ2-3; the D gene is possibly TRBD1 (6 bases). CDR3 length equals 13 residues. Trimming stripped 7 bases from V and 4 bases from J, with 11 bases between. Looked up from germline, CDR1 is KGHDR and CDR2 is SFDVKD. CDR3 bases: TGTGCCACCAGCGGTACAGGGTCAGATACGCAGTATTTT. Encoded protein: CATSGTGSDTQYF.

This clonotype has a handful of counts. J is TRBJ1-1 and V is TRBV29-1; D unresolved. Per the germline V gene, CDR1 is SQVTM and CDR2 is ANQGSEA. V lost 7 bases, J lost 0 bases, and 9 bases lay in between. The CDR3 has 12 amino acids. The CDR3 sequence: CSGRTMNTEAFF. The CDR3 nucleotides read TGCAGCGGCCGAACTATGAACACTGAAGCTTTCTTT.

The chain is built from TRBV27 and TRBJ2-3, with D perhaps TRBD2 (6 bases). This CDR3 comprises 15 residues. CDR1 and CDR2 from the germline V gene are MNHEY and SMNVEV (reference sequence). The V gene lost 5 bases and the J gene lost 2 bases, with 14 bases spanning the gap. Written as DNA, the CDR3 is TGTGCCAGCAGTCCCTCGGCGGGATACACAGATACGCAGTATTTT. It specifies CASSPSAGYTDTQYF.

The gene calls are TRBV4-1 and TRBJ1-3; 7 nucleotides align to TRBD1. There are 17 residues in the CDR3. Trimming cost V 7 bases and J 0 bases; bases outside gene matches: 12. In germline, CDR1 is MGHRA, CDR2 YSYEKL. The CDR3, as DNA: TGCGCCAGCAAGGCCCCGAGGACAGGCCCCTCTGGAAACACCATATATTTT. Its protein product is CASKAPRTGPSGNTIYF.

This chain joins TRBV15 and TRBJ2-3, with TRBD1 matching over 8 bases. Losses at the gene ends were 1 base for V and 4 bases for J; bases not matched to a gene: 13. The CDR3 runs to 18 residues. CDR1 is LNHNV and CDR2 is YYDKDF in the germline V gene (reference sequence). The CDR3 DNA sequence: TGTGCCACCAGCAGAGGTTGGAGAGACAGGGGATCATCAGATACGCAGTATTTT. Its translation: CATSRGWRDRGSSDTQYF.

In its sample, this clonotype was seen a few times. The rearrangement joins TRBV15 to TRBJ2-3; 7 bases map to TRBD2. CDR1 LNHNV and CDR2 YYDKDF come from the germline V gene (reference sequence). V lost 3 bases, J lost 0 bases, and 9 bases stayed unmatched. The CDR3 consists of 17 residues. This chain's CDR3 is CATSRVTSVISTDTQYF. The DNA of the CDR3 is TGTGCCACCAGCAGGGTCACTAGCGTTATTAGCACAGATACGCAGTATTTT.

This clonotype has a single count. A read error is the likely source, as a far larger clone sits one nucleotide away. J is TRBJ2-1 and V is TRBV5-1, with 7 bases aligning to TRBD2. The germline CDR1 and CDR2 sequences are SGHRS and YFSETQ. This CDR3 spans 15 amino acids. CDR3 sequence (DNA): TGCGCCAGCAGCTTGGGCGGGAGCTCCTACAATGAGCAGCTCTTC. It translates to CASSLGGSSYNEQLF.

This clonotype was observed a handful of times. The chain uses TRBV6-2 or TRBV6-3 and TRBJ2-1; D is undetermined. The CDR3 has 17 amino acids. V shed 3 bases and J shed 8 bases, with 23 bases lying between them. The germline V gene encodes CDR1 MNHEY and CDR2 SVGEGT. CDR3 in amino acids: CASSYTPMDPRLDEQFF. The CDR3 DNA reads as TGTGCCAGCAGTTATACGCCAATGGACCCCCGCTTGGATGAGCAGTTCTTC.

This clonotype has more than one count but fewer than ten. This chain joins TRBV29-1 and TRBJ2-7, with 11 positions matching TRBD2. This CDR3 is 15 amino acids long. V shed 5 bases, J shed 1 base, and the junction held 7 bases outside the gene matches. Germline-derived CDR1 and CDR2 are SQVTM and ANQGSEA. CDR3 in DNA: TGCAGCGTTTCAGGACTAGCGGGTCTATCCTACGAGCAGTACTTC. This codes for CSVSGLAGLSYEQYF.

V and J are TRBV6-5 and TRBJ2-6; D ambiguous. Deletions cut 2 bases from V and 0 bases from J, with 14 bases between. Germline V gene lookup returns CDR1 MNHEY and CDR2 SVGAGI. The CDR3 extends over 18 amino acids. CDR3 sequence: CASSYHRSIVSGANVLTF. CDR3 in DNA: TGTGCCAGCAGTTACCACCGGAGCATAGTCTCTGGGGCCAACGTCCTGACTTTC.

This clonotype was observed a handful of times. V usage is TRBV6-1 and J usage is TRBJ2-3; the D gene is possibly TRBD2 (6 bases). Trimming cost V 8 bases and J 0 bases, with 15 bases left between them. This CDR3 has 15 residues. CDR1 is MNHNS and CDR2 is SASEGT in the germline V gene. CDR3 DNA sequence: TGTGCCAGCGCCCCTTTCGGGACTAGCACAGATACGCAGTATTTT. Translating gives CASAPFGTSTDTQYF.

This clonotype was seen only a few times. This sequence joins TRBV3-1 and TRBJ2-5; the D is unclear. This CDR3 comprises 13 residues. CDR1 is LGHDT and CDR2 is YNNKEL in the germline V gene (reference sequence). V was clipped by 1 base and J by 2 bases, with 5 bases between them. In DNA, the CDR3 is TGTGCCAGCAGCCAAGCACAGCAAGAGACCCAGTACTTC. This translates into CASSQAQQETQYF.

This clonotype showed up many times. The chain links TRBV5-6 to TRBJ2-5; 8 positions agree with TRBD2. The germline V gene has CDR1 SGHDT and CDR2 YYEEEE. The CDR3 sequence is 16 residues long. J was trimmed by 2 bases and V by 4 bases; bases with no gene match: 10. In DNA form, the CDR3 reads TGTGCCAGCAGCGCCATACTAGCGGAGCTTCAAGAGACCCAGTACTTC. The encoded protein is CASSAILAELQETQYF.

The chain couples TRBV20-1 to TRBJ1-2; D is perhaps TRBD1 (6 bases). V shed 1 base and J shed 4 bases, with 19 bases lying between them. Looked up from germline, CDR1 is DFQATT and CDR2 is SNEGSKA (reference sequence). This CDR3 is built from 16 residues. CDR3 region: CSARARGGSGGYGYTF. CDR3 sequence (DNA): TGCAGTGCTAGAGCGCGCGGGGGCTCCGGAGGCTATGGCTACACCTTC.

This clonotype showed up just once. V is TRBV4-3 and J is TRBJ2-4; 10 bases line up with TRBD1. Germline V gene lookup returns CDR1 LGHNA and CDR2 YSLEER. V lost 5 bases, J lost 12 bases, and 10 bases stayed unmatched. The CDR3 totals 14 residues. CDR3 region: CASSGGQGGDSQYF. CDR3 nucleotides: TGCGCCAGCAGCGGAGGACAGGGGGGCGACAGTCAGTACTTC.